Listed here are 5 T cell receptor beta chains from one sample, sequenced in a study of T cell changes during pregnancy in multiple sclerosis. Sequencing used immunoSEQ multiplex PCR; TCRdb keeps in-frame clones, though not all of them. The table includes tens of thousands of clones, about 91% detected once. The sequencing used CD4+ T cells from peripheral blood mononuclear cells, collected in the third trimester of pregnancy. Receptors originate from a female donor in good health, enrolled as a control in a pregnancy study.

This chain joins TRBV5-1 and TRBJ2-1; TRBD2 aligns across 8 bases. CDR1 SGHRS and CDR2 YFSETQ come from the germline V gene. The V gene end was trimmed by 3 bases and the J gene end by 2 bases; junction bases not matched to a gene: 4. This CDR3 contains 15 residues. CDR3 sequence (DNA): TGCGCCAGCAGCTCCCGGACTAGCCCCTACAATGAGCAGTTCTTC. Its protein is CASSSRTSPYNEQFF.

The chain has TRBV27 and TRBJ2-5, with 7 bases lining up with TRBD2. The CDR3 is made up of 15 amino acids. Germline V gives CDR1 MNHEY, CDR2 SMNVEV (reference sequence). Trimming at V came to 3 bases and at J to 5 bases, leaving 9 bases not matched to a gene. This CDR3 reads CASSFLGLAVETQYF. For the CDR3, the DNA is TGTGCCAGCAGTTTTCTGGGTCTAGCGGTGGAGACCCAGTACTTC.

J is TRBJ2-7 and V is TRBV9, with D possibly TRBD2 on 5 matching bases. The V and J ends lost 0 bases and 1 base respectively, with 20 bases between them. The CDR3 has 18 residues. Germline V lookup: CDR1 SGDLS, CDR2 YYNGEE. The CDR3 sequence is CASSVGSSAGLKSYEQYF. The CDR3 nucleotides read TGTGCCAGCAGCGTAGGCTCCTCCGCAGGACTCAAATCCTACGAGCAGTACTTC.

V and J are TRBV7-8 and TRBJ2-7, with 12 nucleotides matching TRBD1. The CDR3 contains 15 residues. Germline trimming cut 5 bases from V and 7 bases from J; bases unmatched to any gene: 9. The germline gives CDR1 SGHVS, CDR2 FQNEAQ. In nucleotides, the CDR3 is TGTGCCAGCAGCGGGACAGGGGGCTTGGCGTGGGAGCAGTACTTC. This translates into CASSGTGGLAWEQYF.

The rearrangement links TRBV19 to TRBJ1-4; TRBD1 agrees at 7 bases. From germline, CDR1 is LNHDA and CDR2 SQIVND (reference sequence). Unmatched junction bases numbered 8, after V lost 8 bases and J lost 8 bases. The CDR3 runs 13 residues. In nucleotides, the CDR3 is TGTGCCAGTTCTGACAGGGCTATCGAAAAACTGTTTTTT. It translates to CASSDRAIEKLFF. Variable domain in full (rest from reference TRBV19 and TRBJ1-4): DGGITQSPKYLFRKEGQNVTLSCEQNLNHDAMYWYRQDPGQGLRLIYYSQIVNDFQKGDIAEGYSVSREKKESFPLTVTSAQKNPTAFYLCASSDRAIEKLFFGSGTQLSVL.